This T cell receptor beta chain emerged from a study of CD8 T cells in Susac syndrome. This clonotype was seen only once. RNA was extracted with the RNeasy kit, and a quantity of roughly 0.5 to 1 ug was reverse transcribed using random hexamers. The TCR beta CDR3 was amplified by immunoSEQ multiplex PCR across 54 Vbeta, 13 Jbeta. TCRdb passed the immunoSEQ multiplex PCR reads through MiXCR, listing each CDR3 protein once. Of roughly 200,000 distinct CDR3 sequences listed, roughly 94% were seen once; the top ten hold around 0.095%. Germline V gene sequence: CDR1 SGHRS, CDR2 YFSETQ. Trimming left V 4 bases short and J 9 bases short, with 26 bases between. This CDR3 spans 17 amino acids.

This TCR derives from a human donor with Susac syndrome. Sequencing used CD4+ T cells from PBMCs. V usage is TRBV5-1 and J usage is TRBJ2-1; D possibly corresponds to TRBD2 (7 bases). The CDR3 loop is CASSPAMAGDIQGEQFF. The CDR3 DNA follows: TGCGCCAGCAGCCCCGCAATGGCGGGAGATATACAGGGTGAGCAGTTCTTC.